The rows below give T cell receptor beta chains drawn from one sample of a study of early T cells in non-severe SARS-CoV-2 infection. From the 5' RACE reads, TCRdb called clonotypes with MiXCR, one entry per CDR3 protein. In the table there are more than 55,000 distinct CDR3 sequences, 4.6% of which are singletons. The source material was whole blood, sampled at baseline. The source is an adult who was a healthcare worker with PCR-confirmed SARS-CoV-2 infection or an uninfected control (not recorded which). The donor label of this sample is uncertain. The CDR3 runs from the conserved cysteine through the conserved F or W. A D gene is named only where the DNA matches it firmly. The size entry is marked missing in some rows and otherwise reads once, few, many or a size class.

j_call v_call clone_size d_call cdr3_nt cdr3_aa
TRBJ2-5 TRBV28 NA NA TGTGCCAGCAGTTCAGGGACCGAGAAGACCCAGTACTTC CASSSGTEKTQYF
TRBJ2-7 TRBV15 NA NA TGTGCCACCAGCAGAGATTGGGTGTCCCACGAGCAGTACTTC CATSRDWVSHEQYF
TRBJ2-7 TRBV3-1 many NA TGTGCCAGCAGCCGACCCACTTCAGTTTCATACGAGCAGTACTTC CASSRPTSVSYEQYF
TRBJ1-1 TRBV6-2/TRBV6-3 many NA TGTGCCAGCAGTTACTTCCTTAGGGAATTGAACACTGAAGCTTTCTTT CASSYFLRELNTEAFF
TRBJ1-6 TRBV11-2 NA NA TGTGCCAGCAGCTCGAGCGGGGCGCCACCCCTCCACTTT CASSSSGAPPLHF
TRBJ1-5 TRBV15 NA NA TGTGCCACCAGCGGAACAGGGAATCGTCAGCCCCAGCATTTT CATSGTGNRQPQHF
TRBJ1-5 TRBV6-5 many TRBD1 TGTGCCAGCAGTCGCCATCGGGGACAGGGAGTATCCAATCAGCCCCAGCATTTT CASSRHRGQGVSNQPQHF
TRBJ1-4 TRBV2 NA TRBD1 TGTGCCAGCAGCAGGGACAGGATTACTCTAATGAATGAAAAACTGTTTTTT CASSRDRITLMNEKLFF
TRBJ2-1 TRBV27 few NA TGTGCCAGCAGTTTTGGGGACCTGTACAATGAGCAGTTCTTC CASSFGDLYNEQFF
TRBJ1-2 TRBV7-3 many TRBD1 TGTGCCAGCAGCTTAGGACAGGGCAACTATGGCTACACCTTC CASSLGQGNYGYTF
TRBJ1-4 TRBV20-1 many NA TGCAGTGCTAGAACACAGCGAACGGATAATGAAAAACTGTTTTTT CSARTQRTDNEKLFF
TRBJ2-1 TRBV7-8 many TRBD2 TGTGCCAGCAGCCAGGCGGGGGGCCTCGTATCCTACAATGAGCAGTTCTTC CASSQAGGLVSYNEQFF
TRBJ2-7 TRBV28 NA TRBD2 TGTGCCAGCAGTACCCTAGCGGGGAGCTCCTACGAGCAGTACTTC CASSTLAGSSYEQYF
TRBJ1-2 TRBV9 many NA TGTGCCAGCAGCCCTGACCGTTCCTATGGCTACACCTTC CASSPDRSYGYTF
TRBJ2-2 TRBV27 NA TRBD2 TGTGCCAGCAGTACCGGGGGACTAGCGGGGGGGCCCGCCGGGGAGCTGTTTTTT CASSTGGLAGGPAGELFF
TRBJ1-2 TRBV11-1 many NA TGTGCCAGCAGCTTAAGGCCAACCTATGGCTACACCTTC CASSLRPTYGYTF
TRBJ2-2 TRBV12-3/TRBV12-4 many NA TGTGCCAGCAGTTTCCTTGGCAGGGCGATATTCACCGGGGAGCTGTTTTTT CASSFLGRAIFTGELFF
TRBJ2-2 TRBV15 many NA TGTGCCACCAGCACAGAACAGGGTTCCGCCGGGGAGCTGTTTTTT CATSTEQGSAGELFF
TRBJ1-6 TRBV6-2/TRBV6-3 few TRBD1 TGTGCCAGCAGCCTTACAGGGGACTTCTCACCCCTCCACTTT CASSLTGDFSPLHF
TRBJ2-7 TRBV7-9 many NA TGTGCCAGCAGCTTTGACACTAGCTCCTACGAGCAGTACTTC CASSFDTSSYEQYF
TRBJ2-7 TRBV5-1 NA NA TGCGCCAGCAGCTTGGCACCAGGGTCCTACGAGCAGTACTTC CASSLAPGSYEQYF
TRBJ2-5 TRBV20-1 many NA TGCAGTGCTAGTAAGCGACTTGAGACCCAGTACTTC CSASKRLETQYF
TRBJ2-7 TRBV15 many TRBD1 TGTGCCACCAGCAGAGGGGGACAGGGGGCCTACGAGCAGTACTTC CATSRGGQGAYEQYF
TRBJ1-1 TRBV5-1 few NA TGCGCCAGCAAGAAGGGCTCGGGCACTGAAGCTTTCTTT CASKKGSGTEAFF
TRBJ2-7 TRBV7-2 NA NA TGTGCCAGCAGCGTCACAGGGGGGGGCTACGAGCAGTACTTC CASSVTGGGYEQYF
TRBJ1-1 TRBV14 NA NA TGTGCCAGCAGCCAAGATCTGGCAGGGGTTGAAGCTTTCTTT CASSQDLAGVEAFF
TRBJ1-5 TRBV28 many NA TGTGCCAGCAGTTTAGTCAGCAATCAGCCCCAGCATTTT CASSLVSNQPQHF